The next 18 T cell receptor beta chains were all read from a single sample in a study of T cell changes during pregnancy in multiple sclerosis. Some clones are missing from TCRdb's copy, which holds only in-frame ones; the method was immunoSEQ multiplex PCR. The sample records fewer than 55,000 clones, around 90% being singletons. The sample was peripheral blood, taken in the first trimester of pregnancy. All receptors come from a female donor with multiple sclerosis, enrolled in a pregnancy study.

V usage is TRBV5-8 and J usage is TRBJ1-6; D not resolved. The CDR3 covers 15 residues. V was pared by 5 bases and J by 0 bases, with 9 bases between. The germline V gene encodes CDR1 SGHTS and CDR2 YDEGEE. For the CDR3, the DNA is TGTGCCAGCAGAACCAGGTCCTCCTATAATTCACCCCTCCACTTT. Residues: CASRTRSSYNSPLHF. Variable domain in full (rest from reference TRBV5-8 and TRBJ1-6): EAGVTQSPTHLIKTRGQQATLRCSPISGHTSVYWYQQALGLGLQFLLWYDEGEERNRGNFPPRFSGRQFPNYSSELNVNALELEDSALYLCASRTRSSYNSPLHFGNGTRLTVT.

The gene calls are TRBV7-5 and TRBJ1-4; whether TRBD1, the table's D call, matches the DNA was not checked. TRBV7-5 is a documented pseudogene. This CDR3 region has 15 residues. The CDR3 DNA sequence: TGTGCCAGAAGCTTAACGCTCACAGATAATGAAAAACTGTTTTTT. The encoded protein is CARSLTLTDNEKLFF.

This sequence joins TRBV2 and TRBJ1-1; 7 bases line up with TRBD1. J was trimmed by 0 bases and V by 6 bases; bases with no gene match: 4. This CDR3 comprises 14 residues. The germline V gene has CDR1 SNHLY and CDR2 FYNNEI. This CDR3 reads CASSLGQVNTEAFF. The DNA for the CDR3 is TGTGCCAGCAGCTTAGGACAGGTGAACACTGAAGCTTTCTTT.

The sample holds one count of this clone. V usage is TRBV4-1 and J usage is TRBJ1-1; tentative D call: TRBD1 (6 bases). This CDR3 region has 19 residues. The V gene lost 1 base and the J gene lost 4 bases, with 25 bases spanning the gap. Germline-derived CDR1 and CDR2 are MGHRA and YSYEKL. CDR3 in amino acids: CASSQGLRGGGLSPTEAFF. For the CDR3, the DNA is TGCGCCAGCAGCCAAGGCTTAAGGGGGGGCGGCTTAAGCCCCACTGAAGCTTTCTTT.

The chain combines TRBV10-3 with TRBJ2-3; the D gene is possibly TRBD1 (6 bases). CDR3 length: 18 residues. Trimming removed 0 bases from V and 3 bases from J, with 19 bases in between. Germline loops: CDR1 ENHRY, CDR2 SYGVKD. CDR3 amino acids: CAISESRNGWGPTDTQYF. The CDR3 coding sequence is TGTGCCATCAGTGAGTCGAGGAACGGGTGGGGGCCTACAGATACGCAGTATTTT.

The CDR3 region is CASYRTVVFNTGELFF. The CDR3 DNA reads TGTGCCAGCTATAGGACTGTGGTTTTTAACACCGGGGAGCTGTTTTTT. The chain uses TRBV18 and TRBJ2-2; D is perhaps TRBD2 (5 bases). This CDR3 has 16 residues. CDR1 is KGHSH and CDR2 is LQKENI in the germline V gene. V lost 7 bases, J lost 2 bases, and 17 bases lay in between.

The V and J genes are TRBV2 and TRBJ2-3, with D possibly being TRBD1 (5 bases). CDR3 length equals 17 residues. The germline gives CDR1 SNHLY, CDR2 FYNNEI. The V end lost 4 bases, the J end lost 5 bases, and 22 bases lay between the germline ends. As DNA, the CDR3 is TGTGCCAGCAGTGGGGGCGCCTGGTCTCCCGGTGGAGATACGCAGTATTTT. It yields the protein CASSGGAWSPGGDTQYF.

The rearrangement joins TRBV2 to TRBJ1-5; D unclear. Per germline, CDR1 SNHLY and CDR2 FYNNEI. Deletions cut 3 bases from V and 6 bases from J, with 6 bases between. This CDR3 has 12 residues. The CDR3 DNA reads as TGTGCCAGCAGTGATGAGAGTCAGCCCCAGCATTTT. This translates into CASSDESQPQHF.

The chain links TRBV10-3 to TRBJ1-1; D unresolved. The length of the CDR3 is 13 residues. Germline lookup yields CDR1 ENHRY and CDR2 SYGVKD. Trimming left V 6 bases short and J 2 bases short, with 10 bases between. The CDR3 nucleotides are TGTGCCATCAGGAGGGTACCAAACACTGAAGCTTTCTTT. Translation gives CAIRRVPNTEAFF.

This clone was seen only once. The chain recombines TRBV11-3 with TRBJ1-6; unclear D gene. The germline V gene has CDR1 SGHNT and CDR2 YENEEA. Trimming shortened V by 3 bases and J by 0 bases, and 3 bases separated the two germline ends. The CDR3 runs 14 residues. The CDR3 DNA sequence: TGTGCCAGCAGCTTCAACTCCTATAATTCACCCCTCCACTTT. It is translated as CASSFNSYNSPLHF.

The V call is TRBV18, the J call TRBJ2-7, with D perhaps matching TRBD2 (6 bases). Trimming pared 3 bases from V and 5 bases from J, leaving 17 bases between. The CDR3 loop spans 15 amino acids. Germline values: CDR1 KGHSH, CDR2 LQKENI. The CDR3 sequence is CASSPYGGVGHEQYF. The CDR3 DNA is TGTGCCAGCTCACCGTACGGGGGAGTGGGCCACGAGCAGTACTTC.

The rearrangement links TRBV29-1 to TRBJ1-1; D unresolved. V was cut by 8 bases and J by 5 bases, with 21 bases left in between. The CDR3 is 14 amino acids. The V gene's germline CDR1 is SQVTM and CDR2 ANQGSEA. The CDR3 loop is CSHLGGPRGTEAFF. The CDR3 DNA sequence: TGCAGCCACCTTGGCGGCCCCCGGGGAACTGAAGCTTTCTTT.

J is TRBJ1-2 and V is TRBV4-1; weak D call: TRBD1 (5 bases). CDR1 is MGHRA and CDR2 is YSYEKL in the germline V gene. CDR3 length: 16 amino acids. V dropped 0 bases and J dropped 2 bases, with 13 bases sitting between them. The CDR3 reads CASSQDVGEFNYGYTF. CDR3 sequence (DNA): TGCGCCAGCAGCCAAGATGTAGGGGAATTCAACTATGGCTACACCTTC.

The V and J genes are TRBV13 and TRBJ2-2, with D perhaps matching TRBD1 (5 bases). Trimming pared 5 bases from V and 4 bases from J, leaving 14 bases between. CDR3 size: 15 residues. Germline V lookup: CDR1 PRHDT, CDR2 FYEKMQ (reference sequence). CDR3 nucleotides: TGTGCCAGCAGCGCGACAGTCCAGTTCACCGGGGAGCTGTTTTTT. It specifies CASSATVQFTGELFF.

This chain connects TRBV5-1 to TRBJ1-1, with D maybe TRBD1 (5 bases). V lost 6 bases, J lost 0 bases, and 15 bases lay in between. From germline, CDR1 is SGHRS and CDR2 YFSETQ. The CDR3 is made up of 15 amino acids. This CDR3 is CASNGGGNMNTEAFF. The CDR3, as DNA: TGCGCCAGCAATGGGGGGGGGAACATGAACACTGAAGCTTTCTTT.

V usage is TRBV10-3 and J usage is TRBJ2-5; D is perhaps TRBD2 (6 bases). The CDR3 spans 15 residues. CDR1 is ENHRY and CDR2 is SYGVKD in the germline V gene. Trimming left V 0 bases short and J 2 bases short, with 10 bases between. DNA of the CDR3: TGTGCCATCAGTGAGTCAGGAGGGCCTCAAGAGACCCAGTACTTC. Encoded protein: CAISESGGPQETQYF.

This clone was observed once. This chain connects TRBV7-2 to TRBJ2-3; D is unclear. Trimming took 5 bases from V and 6 from J, leaving 15 bases between them. The CDR3 sequence is 14 residues long. Per germline, CDR1 SGHTA and CDR2 FQGNSA. DNA for the CDR3: TGTGCCAGCAGCGTCGGCACTAACATCGATACGCAGTATTTT. Translating gives CASSVGTNIDTQYF. Based on the CDR3 plus reference TRBV7-2 and TRBJ2-3, the full variable domain is GAGVSQSPSNKVTEKGKDVELRCDPISGHTALYWYRQSLGQGLEFLIYFQGNSAPDKSGLPSDRFSAERTGGSVSTLTIQRTQQEDSAVYLCASSVGTNIDTQYFGPGTRLTVL.

The chain uses TRBV5-1 and TRBJ2-3; a weak D match, TRBD2 (7 bases). Germline-derived CDR1 and CDR2 are SGHRS and YFSETQ. The CDR3 is 16 amino acids. Trimming cost V 4 bases and J 1 base, with 16 bases left between them. The CDR3 region has the DNA TGCGCCAGCAGCCCCTTGTGGGGGGGGCGCACAGATACGCAGTATTTT. Encoded protein: CASSPLWGGRTDTQYF.